This TCR beta chain was profiled in a study of shared clonotypes between healthy human individuals. Study-wide findings and caveats: Among donors, the sharing of clonotypes was expected to be influenced by sequencing depth. Memory subsets generally showed lower estimated richness than naive subsets.

This CDR3 comprises 14 residues. Per the germline V gene, CDR1 is SGHTA and CDR2 is FQGNSA. V was cut by 2 bases and J by 0 bases, with 2 bases left in between. Here immunoSEQ multiplex PCR was the method, and the copy in TCRdb shows in-frame clones only, minus some. The sample has millions of clones, approximately 94% seen once. This clone was seen a handful of times. Its specificity is unknown. The sample has other DNA sequences that encode this CDR3 too. The receptor's source is a man between 18 and 35 years old in good health. Sequencing used naive CD4+ T cells sorted from blood. Documented subset: CD45RA+ positively selected. V is TRBV7-2 and J is TRBJ2-6; D unclear. DNA for the CDR3: TGTGCCAGCAGCTTAAACTCTGGGGCCAACGTCCTGACTTTC. Amino acid sequence: CASSLNSGANVLTF.